A single sample is the source of the 32 T cell receptor beta chains below, sequenced in a study of OX40 agonist ivuxolimab in advanced cancers. Assay: immunoSEQ multiplex PCR; the TCRdb copy retains only in-frame clones and omits some. The sample yields 45,000 to 60,000 clones, 85% to 90% seen once. Here the sequenced sample was CD4+ or CD8+ T cells sorted from blood, taken in a trial of the OX40 agonist ivuxolimab. These receptors originate from an adult with an advanced solid tumor such as melanoma, head and neck, liver or kidney cancer.

The chain links TRBV15 to TRBJ2-3, with D maybe TRBD2 (6 bases). This CDR3 is built from 17 residues. Between the trimmed V and J ends, which lost 3 bases and 2 bases, there was a span of 18 bases. Germline V lookup: CDR1 LNHNV, CDR2 YYDKDF (reference sequence). CDR3 bases: TGTGCCACCAGCAGCCTACCAACTAGCCTGGTCACAGATACGCAGTATTTT. It is translated as CATSSLPTSLVTDTQYF.

As DNA, the CDR3 is TGCGCCAGCAGCTTGGTGGGACAGGGGGTAGATTCACCCCTCCACTTT. Translated, it gives CASSLVGQGVDSPLHF. The gene calls are TRBV5-1 and TRBJ1-6, with 11 bases that match TRBD1. The CDR3 is 16 residues long. CDR1 is SGHRS and CDR2 is YFSETQ in the germline V gene. Trimming at V came to 0 bases and at J to 8 bases, leaving 4 bases not matched to a gene.

V and J are TRBV19 and TRBJ2-7; unclear D gene. Germline V gives CDR1 LNHDA, CDR2 SQIVND (reference sequence). The CDR3 extends over 17 amino acids. V was shortened by 2 bases and J by 0 bases, with 17 bases between the two germline ends. Here the CDR3 DNA reads TGTGCCAGTAGTATATTATCAGCCGAGGATAGCTCCTACGAGCAGTACTTC. Translation: CASSILSAEDSSYEQYF.

J is TRBJ2-7 and V is TRBV30; 7 nucleotides align to TRBD1. Germline-derived CDR1 and CDR2 are GTSNPN and SVGIG (reference sequence). The V gene end was trimmed by 5 bases and the J gene end by 4 bases; junction bases not matched to a gene: 5. The CDR3 totals 12 residues. The CDR3: CAWDRVLYEQYF. CDR3 nucleotides: TGTGCCTGGGACAGGGTGCTTTACGAGCAGTACTTC. The whole variable domain, filled in from reference TRBV30 and TRBJ2-7, reads SQTIHQWPATLVQPVGSPLSLECTVEGTSNPNLYWYRQAAGRGLQLLFYSVGIGQISSEVPQNLSASRPQDRQFILSSKKLLLSDSGFYLCAWDRVLYEQYFGPGTRLTVT.

The chain couples TRBV5-6 to TRBJ2-7; perhaps TRBD1 as D (6 bases). CDR1 and CDR2 from the germline V gene are SGHDT and YYEEEE. The CDR3 runs to 17 residues. V was trimmed by 0 bases and J by 2 bases, leaving 18 bases between them. CDR3 nucleotides: TGTGCCAGCAGCTTGGCTGGGGCAGGGGAAGTAACCTACGAGCAGTACTTC. Its protein product is CASSLAGAGEVTYEQYF.

This chain links TRBV9 with TRBJ2-1, with D tentatively TRBD1 (5 bases). Germline CDR1 SGDLS, CDR2 YYNGEE. The V and J ends lost 0 bases and 1 base respectively, with 14 bases between them. This CDR3 is 17 amino acids long. Written as DNA, the CDR3 is TGTGCCAGCAGCGTAGGGGGCGGCCCAAGGTCCTACAATGAGCAGTTCTTC. It codes for CASSVGGGPRSYNEQFF.

This chain joins TRBV15 and TRBJ1-1, with D tentatively TRBD1 (5 bases). Germline V gene data show CDR1 as LNHNV and CDR2 as YYDKDF (reference sequence). CDR3 length: 14 residues. The V gene lost 0 bases and the J gene lost 4 bases, with 9 bases spanning the gap. Here the CDR3 reads CATSRDQGSTEAFF. The DNA for the CDR3 is TGTGCCACCAGCAGAGATCAGGGTAGCACTGAAGCTTTCTTT.

The J gene is TRBJ1-1, the V gene TRBV5-4; no definite D call. Trimming took 3 bases from V and 1 from J, leaving 7 bases between them. This CDR3 has 13 amino acids. Germline CDR1 reads SGHNT; CDR2 reads YYREEE (reference sequence). DNA for the CDR3: TGTGCCAGCAGCTCCCTTCCGAACACTGAAGCTTTCTTT. Protein: CASSSLPNTEAFF.

The gene calls are TRBV19 and TRBJ2-1; 8 nucleotides line up with TRBD1. The CDR3 totals 15 residues. Looked up from germline, CDR1 is LNHDA and CDR2 is SQIVND (reference sequence). Germline trimming cut 5 bases from V and 4 bases from J; bases unmatched to any gene: 7. The CDR3 bases are TGTGCCAGTAGTCCGACAGGGGACCCTTACAATGAGCAGTTCTTC. The encoded protein is CASSPTGDPYNEQFF.

The chain combines TRBV7-8 with TRBJ1-5, with 10 bases aligning to TRBD1. J lost 12 bases, V lost 4 bases, and 12 bases had no gene match. CDR3 length: 15 amino acids. Germline-derived CDR1 and CDR2 are SGHVS and FQNEAQ. The CDR3 reads CASSSRPGGQGFQHF. The CDR3 coding sequence is TGTGCCAGCAGCTCACGGCCCGGGGGACAGGGGTTCCAGCATTTT.

CDR3: CARQSYPEQYF. The CDR3 region has the DNA TGTGCCAGACAAAGCTATCCCGAGCAGTACTTC. The V gene is TRBV6-5, the J gene TRBJ2-7, with no clear D. The CDR3 runs to 11 residues. CDR1 MNHEY and CDR2 SVGAGI come from the germline V gene. V dropped 9 bases and J dropped 6 bases, with 12 bases sitting between them.

The chain joins TRBV27 to TRBJ2-2; perhaps TRBD2 as D (5 bases). CDR3 size: 11 residues. CDR1 is MNHEY, CDR2 SMNVEV, per germline (reference sequence). The V end was cut by 11 bases, the J end by 6 bases, with 10 bases between. The CDR3 nucleotides are TGTGCCTGCGGGTGGGCCGGGGAGCTGTTTTTT. It is translated as CACGWAGELFF.

The rearrangement links TRBV9 to TRBJ2-7; TRBD2 matches at 8 bases. The CDR3 consists of 14 residues. After removal of 4 bases from V and 2 bases from J, the junction contained 5 bases not matched to a gene. CDR1 and CDR2 (germline): SGDLS, YYNGEE. The CDR3 nucleotides read TGTGCCAGCAGCCCCGGGGGGGAGGCCTACGAGCAGTACTTC. It is translated as CASSPGGEAYEQYF.

V and J are TRBV10-3 and TRBJ1-2; D is uncertain. Germline CDR1 ENHRY, CDR2 SYGVKD. Trimming cost V 2 bases and J 7 bases, with 17 bases left between them. This CDR3 has 15 residues. In DNA, the CDR3 is TGTGCCATCAGTGAGACTCCGGATAGGGAAAGTGGCTACACCTTC. Protein product: CAISETPDRESGYTF.

The chain links TRBV7-9 to TRBJ1-3, with no clear D. Per the germline V gene, CDR1 is SEHNR and CDR2 is FQNEAQ (reference sequence). The CDR3 is 16 amino acids. Trimming cost V 1 base and J 0 bases, with 10 bases left between them. As DNA, the CDR3 is TGTGCCAGCAGCTTAGTCCGACCTGCCTCTGGAAACACCATATATTTT. Amino acids: CASSLVRPASGNTIYF.

The V gene is TRBV19, the J gene TRBJ2-7; TRBD1 is a possible D gene (6 bases). V gave up 10 bases and J gave up 2 bases, with 15 bases separating them. The germline V gene has CDR1 LNHDA and CDR2 SQIVND (reference sequence). The CDR3 totals 13 residues. The CDR3: CATDPGTTYEQYF. The CDR3 bases are TGTGCCACCGACCCCGGGACAACCTACGAGCAGTACTTC.

This clone has just one count. The chain links TRBV19 to TRBJ1-3; D is uncertain. CDR3 length equals 15 residues. CDR1 is LNHDA and CDR2 is SQIVND in the germline V gene (reference sequence). The ends were cut back, 7 bases at V and 0 bases at J, with 13 bases in the middle. In DNA form, the CDR3 reads TGTGCCAGTACCTATAGTCCCGACTCTGGAAACACCATATATTTT. This codes for CASTYSPDSGNTIYF.

V is TRBV5-1 and J is TRBJ1-2, with a tentative D call TRBD1 (5 bases). CDR1 and CDR2 (germline): SGHRS, YFSETQ. The CDR3 is 16 residues long. The V gene lost 4 bases and the J gene lost 2 bases, with 18 bases spanning the gap. The CDR3, as DNA: TGCGCCAGCAGCCCCTGGGCGGGGGGGTCAAACTATGGCTACACCTTC. Translating gives CASSPWAGGSNYGYTF. Looking up the rest from reference TRBV5-1 and TRBJ1-2 gives the full variable domain: KAGVTQTPRYLIKTRGQQVTLSCSPISGHRSVSWYQQTPGQGLQFLFEYFSETQRNKGNFPGRFSGRQFSNSRSEMNVSTLELGDSALYLCASSPWAGGSNYGYTFGSGTRLTVV.

In this sample, this clone turned up a few times. V gene TRBV5-1 combines with J gene TRBJ1-1; D gene ambiguous. Germline V gene sequence: CDR1 SGHRS, CDR2 YFSETQ. Trimming removed 4 bases from V and 5 bases from J, with 15 bases in between. CDR3 length: 14 residues. The CDR3 DNA sequence: TGCGCCAGCAGCCCGGGCCCTGAGGGAACTGAAGCTTTCTTT. This codes for CASSPGPEGTEAFF.

The rearrangement uses TRBV19 and TRBJ2-1; a possible D gene is TRBD2 (5 bases). The CDR3 length is 14 residues. Germline-derived CDR1 and CDR2 are LNHDA and SQIVND (reference sequence). Trimming pared 5 bases from V and 3 bases from J, leaving 11 bases between. The CDR3 spells CASSPYGDYNEQFF. The CDR3 DNA follows: TGTGCCAGTAGTCCCTACGGGGACTACAATGAGCAGTTCTTC.

The chain uses TRBV4-3 and TRBJ2-2; no reliable D call. Germline CDR1 reads LGHNA; CDR2 reads YSLEER. The CDR3 contains 13 residues. Between the trimmed V and J ends, which lost 0 bases and 6 bases, there was a span of 5 bases. The CDR3 nucleotides read TGCGCCAGCAGCCAAGATGGTTCCGGGGAGCTGTTTTTT. Its translation is CASSQDGSGELFF.

This clone was seen only once. The rearrangement links TRBV4-1 to TRBJ1-3, with 9 bases aligning to TRBD1. CDR3 size: 17 residues. Losses at the gene ends were 4 bases for V and 3 bases for J; bases not matched to a gene: 10. Germline V CDR1 and CDR2: MGHRA, YSYEKL. CDR3 nucleotides: TGCGCCAGCAGCCTTCACCGGGACAGGGTTCTTGGAAACACCATATATTTT. It translates to CASSLHRDRVLGNTIYF.

The CDR3 spells CSVEKRGAYNEQFF. CDR3 sequence (DNA): TGCAGCGTTGAGAAGCGGGGGGCCTACAATGAGCAGTTCTTC. The V and J genes are TRBV29-1 and TRBJ2-1, with 9 bases that match TRBD2. The CDR3 has 14 amino acids. In germline, CDR1 is SQVTM, CDR2 ANQGSEA. With V trimmed by 3 bases and J by 2 bases, 2 bases remained unmatched.

This chain joins TRBV2 and TRBJ2-1, with no clear D. The V and J ends lost 5 bases and 0 bases respectively, with 8 bases between them. This CDR3 is 14 amino acids long. Germline CDR1 reads SNHLY; CDR2 reads FYNNEI. The CDR3 DNA reads as TGTGCCAGCAGTATATCCCTCTCCTACAATGAGCAGTTCTTC. It is translated as CASSISLSYNEQFF.

By proportion, this clone is medium-sized (0.01 to 0.1%). This chain connects TRBV19 to TRBJ2-3; D is perhaps TRBD1 or TRBD2 (5 bases each). CDR1 LNHDA and CDR2 SQIVND come from the germline V gene (reference sequence). Trimming left V 6 bases short and J 6 bases short, with 31 bases between. CDR3 size: 19 residues. The CDR3: CASRRDAFSPFSGLDTQYF. In nucleotides, the CDR3 is TGTGCCAGTAGGAGGGACGCGTTCAGCCCATTCAGCGGTCTGGATACGCAGTATTTT. Full variable domain (outside the CDR3, taken from reference TRBV19 and TRBJ2-3): DGGITQSPKYLFRKEGQNVTLSCEQNLNHDAMYWYRQDPGQGLRLIYYSQIVNDFQKGDIAEGYSVSREKKESFPLTVTSAQKNPTAFYLCASRRDAFSPFSGLDTQYFGPGTRLTVL.

The chain combines TRBV12-5 with TRBJ2-5; D is undetermined. The germline CDR1 and CDR2 sequences are LGHNT and FRNRAP. V shed 6 bases and J shed 0 bases, with 8 bases lying between them. The CDR3 consists of 13 residues. Here the CDR3 reads CASGPVYQETQYF. In DNA form, the CDR3 reads TGTGCTAGTGGCCCCGTATACCAAGAGACCCAGTACTTC.

V is TRBV25-1 and J is TRBJ2-7, with 8 bases fitting TRBD1. CDR3 length equals 14 residues. Per the germline V gene, CDR1 is MGHDK and CDR2 is SYGVNS. J gave up 2 bases and V 4 bases, and 4 bases lay outside the gene matches. DNA of the CDR3: TGTGCCAGCAGTGCCCAGGGGGCTACCTACGAGCAGTACTTC. This gives the protein CASSAQGATYEQYF.

This chain joins TRBV7-9 and TRBJ2-1; the D is unclear. Germline loops: CDR1 SEHNR, CDR2 FQNEAQ (reference sequence). This CDR3 comprises 13 residues. Trimming cost V 7 bases and J 0 bases, with 7 bases left between them. The CDR3, as DNA: TGTGCCAGCACCACGGCCTCCTACAATGAGCAGTTCTTC. It yields the protein CASTTASYNEQFF.

The chain employs TRBV21-1 and TRBJ1-5; the table's D call, TRBD1, has no DNA check behind it. TRBV21-1 is a listed pseudogene. This CDR3 has 18 residues. The CDR3 sequence: CASSKRGSSKGPPWSQHF. CDR3 DNA: TGTGCCAGCAGCAAAAGGGGCTCAAGTAAAGGTCCACCTTGGTCCCAGCATTTT.

The rearrangement uses TRBV5-8 and TRBJ1-2, with no clear D. CDR3 length: 15 residues. V was clipped by 4 bases and J by 4 bases, with 17 bases between them. From germline, CDR1 is SGHTS and CDR2 YDEGEE. CDR3 sequence (DNA): TGTGCCAGCAGCGACCCCCCGGCGGCAAGCTATGGCTACACCTTC. It specifies CASSDPPAASYGYTF. Based on the CDR3 plus reference TRBV5-8 and TRBJ1-2, the full variable domain is EAGVTQSPTHLIKTRGQQATLRCSPISGHTSVYWYQQALGLGLQFLLWYDEGEERNRGNFPPRFSGRQFPNYSSELNVNALELEDSALYLCASSDPPAASYGYTFGSGTRLTVV.

This clone has only a few counts. This sequence joins TRBV9 and TRBJ2-2, with TRBD2 matching 7 bases. The germline gives CDR1 SGDLS, CDR2 YYNGEE. V was clipped by 4 bases and J by 5 bases; unmatched bases: 5. The CDR3 length is 14 residues. The CDR3 protein is CASSTGGGTGELFF. The CDR3 DNA sequence: TGTGCCAGCAGCACGGGGGGAGGTACCGGGGAGCTGTTTTTT.

The chain links TRBV5-8 to TRBJ1-2; 8 nucleotides line up with TRBD1. The CDR3 totals 14 residues. V gave up 4 bases and J gave up 9 bases; unmatched junction bases: 11. Germline V CDR1 and CDR2: SGHTS, YDEGEE. CDR3 DNA: TGTGCCAGCAGCGGATGGACAGGGCGGGAAAGCTACACCTTC. Translation gives CASSGWTGRESYTF.